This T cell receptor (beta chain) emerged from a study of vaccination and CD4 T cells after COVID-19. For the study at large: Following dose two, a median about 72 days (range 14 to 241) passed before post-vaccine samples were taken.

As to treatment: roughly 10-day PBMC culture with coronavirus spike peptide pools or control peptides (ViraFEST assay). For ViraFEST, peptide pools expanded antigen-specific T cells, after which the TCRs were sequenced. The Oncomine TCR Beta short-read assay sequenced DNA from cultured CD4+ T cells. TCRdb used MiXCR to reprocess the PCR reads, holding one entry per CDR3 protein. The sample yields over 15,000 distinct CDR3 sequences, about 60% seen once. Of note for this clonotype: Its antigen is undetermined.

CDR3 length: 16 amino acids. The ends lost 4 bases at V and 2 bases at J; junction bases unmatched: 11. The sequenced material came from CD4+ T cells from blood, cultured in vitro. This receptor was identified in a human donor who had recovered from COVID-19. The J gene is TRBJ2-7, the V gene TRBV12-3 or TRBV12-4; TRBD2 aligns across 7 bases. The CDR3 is CASSSPSKRGAYEQYF. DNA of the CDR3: TGTGCCAGCAGTTCCCCTAGCAAGCGGGGCGCCTACGAGCAGTACTTC.